One sample yielded the 8 T cell receptor beta chains listed below, sequenced in a study of CD8 T cells in Susac syndrome (dated by TCRdb to the late 2010s). Library preparation was by the immunoSEQ multiplex PCR assay. RNA was extracted using the RNeasy kit, and roughly 0.5 to 1 ug of the RNA was reverse transcribed with random hexamers. The public reads were reprocessed in TCRdb via fastp at Q25 and MiXCR, keeping in-frame beta chains. Each CDR3 protein appears once, grouped with its most common genes and DNA. Counted in this sample were about 300,000 distinct CDR3 sequences; 75% to 90% of them appeared once. The ten largest clonotypes hold under 0.2% of the sample. The specimen was CD8+ T cells from PBMCs. The receptors were sampled from a human donor with multiple sclerosis.

This chain connects TRBV9 to TRBJ2-4; 7 nucleotides match TRBD2. Germline CDR1 SGDLS, CDR2 YYNGEE. V dropped 0 bases and J dropped 5; count of bases not matched to a gene: 2. This CDR3 comprises 14 residues. The CDR3 DNA follows: TGTGCCAGCAGCGTAGAGCTAGCGGAAAACATTCAGTACTTC. Its protein is CASSVELAENIQYF.

CDR3 residues: CASSANIAGGSTGELFF. The CDR3 bases are TGTGCCAGCAGCGCCAACATAGCGGGAGGCTCGACCGGGGAGCTGTTTTTT. V gene TRBV9 combines with J gene TRBJ2-2, with 10 positions matching TRBD2. This CDR3 has 17 amino acids. The J segment lost 5 bases and the V segment lost 3 bases, leaving 10 bases of the junction unmatched. Germline V gene sequence: CDR1 SGDLS, CDR2 YYNGEE.

The chain combines TRBV7-6 with TRBJ1-3; weak D call: TRBD1 (5 bases). Trimming stripped 1 base from V and 0 bases from J, with 10 bases between. In germline, CDR1 is SGHVS, CDR2 FNYEAQ. This CDR3 has 16 amino acids. The CDR3 bases are TGTGCCAGCAGCTTAGAGGGGCCTGACTCTGGAAACACCATATATTTT. Translating it yields CASSLEGPDSGNTIYF.

J is TRBJ2-7 and V is TRBV7-9, with D possibly being TRBD2 (6 bases). Germline CDR1 reads SEHNR; CDR2 reads FQNEAQ (reference sequence). The CDR3 has 14 residues. Trimming shortened V by 1 base and J by 6 bases, and 13 bases separated the two germline ends. The CDR3 DNA reads TGTGCCAGCAGCTTAGAGACTAGATCCCGCGAGCAGTACTTC. Translating it yields CASSLETRSREQYF.

The V and J genes are TRBV25-1 and TRBJ2-7; D tentatively fits TRBD1 or TRBD2 (5 bases each). Germline V gene sequence: CDR1 MGHDK, CDR2 SYGVNS. V lost 3 bases to trimming and J lost 9 bases, with 15 bases between them. This CDR3 has 13 amino acids. For the CDR3, the DNA is TGTGCCAGCAGTGAGCCGGGGCTCATTACGCAGTACTTC. Its translation: CASSEPGLITQYF.

The V call is TRBV20-1, the J call TRBJ2-1, with TRBD2 as a possible D gene (5 bases). The V gene lost 4 bases and the J gene lost 0 bases, with 13 bases spanning the gap. The CDR3 is 15 amino acids. The germline V gene encodes CDR1 DFQATT and CDR2 SNEGSKA (reference sequence). In nucleotides, the CDR3 is TGCAGTGCTACGGCGGGCCGAAGCTCCTACAATGAGCAGTTCTTC. It yields the protein CSATAGRSSYNEQFF.

This clonotype was recorded once. Because it lacks the conserved phenylalanine or tryptophan at the end, this CDR3 is likely a read error. The chain is built from TRBV20-1 and TRBJ2-5; D is possibly TRBD2 (6 bases). The length of the CDR3 is 17 residues. Germline V gives CDR1 DFQATT, CDR2 SNEGSKA (reference sequence). V was pared by 3 bases and J by 7 bases, with 27 bases between. The CDR3 reads CSASGQVPPAGRGTQYL. The CDR3 DNA sequence: TGCAGTGCTAGCGGGCAGGTACCCCCGGCGGGGCGAGGGACCCAGTACTTA.

The rearrangement links TRBV7-9 to TRBJ2-2; D is unclear. The CDR3 is 15 residues long. Germline V lookup: CDR1 SEHNR, CDR2 FQNEAQ (reference sequence). V was pared by 8 bases and J by 5 bases, with 18 bases between. The CDR3 bases are TGTGCCAGCGGTCGCGTCGTGCTGGGAACCGGGGAGCTGTTTTTT. Amino acid sequence: CASGRVVLGTGELFF.